The source of this TCR beta chain is a study of response to subunit inactivated influenza vaccine. Study outcomes and limitations: The study's authors posited that every seasonal influenza vaccination enlists few new T cells.

As concerns this clonotype: Its matching antigen is unknown.

V was clipped by 4 bases and J by 5 bases; unmatched bases: 6. CDR1 is LGHNA, CDR2 YSLEER, per germline. The CDR3 extends over 17 amino acids. TCRdb passed the RT-PCR reads through MiXCR, listing each CDR3 protein once. The table shows over 750,000 distinct CDR3 sequences, with around 21% occurring only once. The chain recombines TRBV4-3 with TRBJ1-6; 12 nucleotides match TRBD1. The sequencing used PBMCs from blood, collected roughly 5 days after vaccination. This clonotype originated in a man in his fifties or sixties who received an inactivated influenza vaccine. The CDR3 DNA reads TGCGCCAGCAGCCTCCGGGACAGGGGGCGCGATAATTCACCCCTCCACTTT. Translating it yields CASSLRDRGRDNSPLHF.